This paragraph covers one TCR beta chain sequence. Antigen unknown. Described time point: after neoadjuvant nivolumab, at surgical resection. Analysis of PBMCs was direct, with no culture step. CDR3 length: 18 residues. Losses at the gene ends were 1 base for V and 4 bases for J; bases not matched to a gene: 12. Germline CDR1 WNHNN, CDR2 SYGVQD (reference sequence). The data were taken from a study of neoadjuvant anti-PD-1 for oral cavity cancer. Study observations and caveats: TCR analyses covered only a few patients per response group.

Clones were sequenced by immunoSEQ multiplex PCR, and TCRdb holds only the in-frame ones, with some missing. The sample contains over 65,000 clones, around 84% of which appear only once. This sample comprised PBMCs, obtained after nivolumab (anti-PD-1) treatment. J is TRBJ2-2 and V is TRBV10-1; 7 nucleotides match TRBD2. The TCR originated in a person between 40 and 79 years old with oral cavity squamous cell carcinoma. The CDR3 DNA sequence: TGCGCCAGCAGTGAGTTCAAGAGTGGGACTACGGCCACCGGGGAGCTGTTTTTT. Its translation: CASSEFKSGTTATGELFF.